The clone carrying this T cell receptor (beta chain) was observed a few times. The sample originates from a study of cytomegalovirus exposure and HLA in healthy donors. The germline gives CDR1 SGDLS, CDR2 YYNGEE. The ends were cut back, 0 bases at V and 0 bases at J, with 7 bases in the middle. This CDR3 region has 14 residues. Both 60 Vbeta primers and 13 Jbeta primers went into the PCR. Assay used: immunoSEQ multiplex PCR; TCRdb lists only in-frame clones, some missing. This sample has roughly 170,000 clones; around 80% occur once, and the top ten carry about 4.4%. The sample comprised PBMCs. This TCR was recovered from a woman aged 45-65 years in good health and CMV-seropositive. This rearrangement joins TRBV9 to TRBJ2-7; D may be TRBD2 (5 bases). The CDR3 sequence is CASSVEGSSYEQYF. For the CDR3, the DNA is TGTGCCAGCAGCGTAGAAGGGAGCTCCTACGAGCAGTACTTC.